This entry lists 8 T cell receptor beta chains sequenced from one sample in a study of T-cell memory formation after mild COVID-19. TCRdb re-called the 5' RACE reads through MiXCR, storing one row per CDR3 protein. This sample has roughly 350,000 distinct CDR3 sequences, with around 28% found just once. The specimen was PBMCs or a T cell subset sorted from them (not recorded which). These receptors all stem from an adult woman who had mild COVID-19 (a few samples of this study predate the infection). Cell type and time point are not known.

In this sample, this clonotype turned up many times. The V call is TRBV20-1, the J call TRBJ2-3, with 11 positions matching TRBD2. The germline gives CDR1 DFQATT, CDR2 SNEGSKA (reference sequence). CDR3 size: 16 residues. J gave up 0 bases and V 4 bases, and 6 bases lay outside the gene matches. The CDR3: CSATTRTSGSTDTQYF. CDR3 nucleotide sequence: TGCAGTGCTACTACCCGGACTAGCGGGAGCACAGATACGCAGTATTTT.

This clonotype was detected a few times. The V call is TRBV25-1, the J call TRBJ1-2; 10 bases align to TRBD1. Germline CDR1 MGHDK, CDR2 SYGVNS. With 6 bases clipped from V and 6 bases from J, the junction kept 4 bases outside the gene matches. The CDR3 consists of 13 residues. Here the CDR3 DNA reads TGTGCCAGCAGGGAGACAGGGGGCAATGGCTACACCTTC. The encoded protein is CASRETGGNGYTF.

The CDR3 nucleotides are TGCAGTGCTAGAGGGGACGGCTCCTATAATTCACCCCTCCACTTT. The encoded protein is CSARGDGSYNSPLHF. This chain uses TRBV20-1 with TRBJ1-6; tentative D call: TRBD1 (5 bases). In germline, CDR1 is DFQATT, CDR2 SNEGSKA (reference sequence). V lost 1 base to trimming and J lost 0 bases, with 7 bases between them. The CDR3 is made up of 15 amino acids.

This clonotype was counted only a few times. The CDR3 DNA follows: TGTGCCAGCAGCTTCTCCGGGACAGGGGTTGATGAGCAGTTCTTC. Its translation is CASSFSGTGVDEQFF. The chain recombines TRBV5-5 with TRBJ2-1; 10 bases fit TRBD1. V shed 2 bases and J 8 bases; nucleotides not matched to a gene: 7. In germline, CDR1 is SGHKS, CDR2 YYEKEE (reference sequence). This CDR3 is built from 15 residues.

V usage is TRBV24-1 and J usage is TRBJ2-5; no clear D. The germline V gene encodes CDR1 KGHDR and CDR2 SFDVKD. This CDR3 spans 14 amino acids. Trimming shortened V by 4 bases and J by 5 bases, and 13 bases separated the two germline ends. CDR3 sequence reads: CATSDPGRAETQYF. CDR3 coding DNA: TGTGCCACCAGTGACCCTGGGCGAGCGGAGACCCAGTACTTC.

This clonotype was detected only a few times. This rearrangement joins TRBV14 to TRBJ2-2; 8 bases are a match to TRBD1. Germline CDR1 is SGHDN and CDR2 is FVKESK. CDR3 length: 17 amino acids. V gave up 1 base and J gave up 7 bases; unmatched junction bases: 11. The CDR3 nucleotides read TGTGCCAGCAGCCAAGGTCAGGCAGGGGGCATCGGCGGGGAGCTGTTTTTT. Amino acid sequence: CASSQGQAGGIGGELFF.

This clonotype turned up a few times. V usage is TRBV2 and J usage is TRBJ2-3; TRBD2 aligns across 11 bases. The CDR3 consists of 16 residues. Germline V gives CDR1 SNHLY, CDR2 FYNNEI. The junction had 8 bases not matched to a gene; V was cut back by 7 bases and J by 2 bases. The CDR3 region is CASMASGGRHTDTQYF. For the CDR3, the DNA is TGTGCCAGCATGGCTAGCGGGGGGCGACACACAGATACGCAGTATTTT. Based on the CDR3 plus reference TRBV2 and TRBJ2-3, the full variable domain is EPEVTQTPSHQVTQMGQEVILRCVPISNHLYFYWYRQILGQKVEFLVSFYNNEISEKSEIFDDQFSVERPDGSNFTLKIRSTKLEDSAMYFCASMASGGRHTDTQYFGPGTRLTVL.

V and J are TRBV5-1 and TRBJ2-7, with 11 positions matching TRBD2. The CDR3 sequence is 16 residues long. The V segment lost 4 bases and the J segment 3 bases; nucleotides outside the gene matches: 9. Germline loops: CDR1 SGHRS, CDR2 YFSETQ. In DNA form, the CDR3 reads TGCGCCAGCAGCCCTGGTGGGACTAGCGGCAACTACGAGCAGTACTTC. Its protein product is CASSPGGTSGNYEQYF. Looking up the rest from reference TRBV5-1 and TRBJ2-7 gives the full variable domain: KAGVTQTPRYLIKTRGQQVTLSCSPISGHRSVSWYQQTPGQGLQFLFEYFSETQRNKGNFPGRFSGRQFSNSRSEMNVSTLELGDSALYLCASSPGGTSGNYEQYFGPGTRLTVT.